This paragraph covers one T cell receptor beta chain sequence. The data are from a study of shared clonotypes between healthy human individuals. Naive CD8 isolation took CD45RO-negative cells positively selected for CCR7 and excluded terminally differentiated effector memory CD45RA+ cells. CDR3 length equals 15 residues. Germline CDR1 reads SGHAT; CDR2 reads FQNNGV. Trimming at V came to 1 base and at J to 4 bases, leaving 6 bases not matched to a gene. Across several immunoSEQ plates, the genomic DNA of each subset was split evenly. Sequencing was performed with immunoSEQ multiplex PCR; in TCRdb, only in-frame clones are kept and a portion is missing. This sample has approximately 2,200,000 clones, with roughly 91% found just once.

The TCR originated in a man in his late teens or twenties in good health. Some clones in this sample may be carry-over from other donors' samples. The chain recombines TRBV11-2 with TRBJ1-2; TRBD1 matches 7 bases. Sequencing used naive CD8+ T cells from PBMCs. CDR3 in amino acids: CASSLGYRDSYGYTF. DNA of the CDR3: TGTGCCAGCAGCTTAGGATATCGGGACAGCTATGGCTACACCTTC. The entire variable domain, with the rest obtained from reference TRBV11-2 and TRBJ1-2, is as follows: EAGVAQSPRYKIIEKRQSVAFWCNPISGHATLYWYQQILGQGPKLLIQFQNNGVVDDSQLPKDRFSAERLKGVDSTLKIQPAKLEDSAVYLCASSLGYRDSYGYTFGSGTRLTVV.